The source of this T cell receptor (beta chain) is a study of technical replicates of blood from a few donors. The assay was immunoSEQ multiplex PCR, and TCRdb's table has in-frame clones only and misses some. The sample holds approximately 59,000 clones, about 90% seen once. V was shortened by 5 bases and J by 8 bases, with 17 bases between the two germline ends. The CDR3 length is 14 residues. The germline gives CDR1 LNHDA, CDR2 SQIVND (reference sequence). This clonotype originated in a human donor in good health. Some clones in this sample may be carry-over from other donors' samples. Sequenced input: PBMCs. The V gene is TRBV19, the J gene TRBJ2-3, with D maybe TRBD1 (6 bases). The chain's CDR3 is CASSPGALLGTQYF. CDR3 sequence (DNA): TGTGCCAGTAGTCCAGGGGCGCTCCTCGGTACGCAGTATTTT.